This T cell receptor (beta chain) is drawn from a study of CD8 T cells in ankylosing spondylitis. TCRdb independently ran MiXCR on the 5' RACE reads; one entry per CDR3 protein. Among roughly 150,000 distinct CDR3 sequences listed, roughly a third were seen once. The receptor was derived from a male donor with ankylosing spondylitis. Sequencing was done on a sample of synovial fluid, either unsorted or a sorted T cell fraction (not recorded which).

The CDR3 sequence: CASSPVLTGLNEQFF. The CDR3 region has the DNA TGTGCCAGCTCACCCGTCCTGACAGGGTTAAATGAGCAGTTCTTC. The chain uses TRBV18 and TRBJ2-1; 7 bases line up with TRBD1. Germline CDR1 reads KGHSH; CDR2 reads LQKENI. The V gene end was trimmed by 3 bases and the J gene end by 7 bases; junction bases not matched to a gene: 9. The CDR3 spans 15 residues. Full variable domain (remainder filled in from reference TRBV18 and TRBJ2-1): NAGVMQNPRHLVRRRGQEARLRCSPMKGHSHVYWYRQLPEEGLKFMVYLQKENIIDESGMPKERFSAEFPKEGPSILRIQQVVRGDSAAYFCASSPVLTGLNEQFFGPGTRLTVL.